These 11 T cell receptor beta chains were all obtained from the same sample, sequenced in a study of vaccination effects on CD4 cells after COVID-19. For these receptors, no antigen is known. Sequenced by immunoSEQ multiplex PCR; TCRdb stores in-frame clones only, minus some. The sample holds roughly 73,000 clones; 65% to 75% are singletons and the top ten take under 6%. Within the ViraFEST assay, antigen-specific CD4+ T cells underwent expansion with viral peptide pools prior to sequencing. Between days 10 and 11 of culture, CD4+ T cells were separated out. The person had PCR-confirmed SARS-CoV-2 infection between March and December 2020. The starting material was CD4+ T cells from PBMCs cultured with HIV peptides, obtained before COVID-19 vaccination. The subset denotes: HIV-1 Nef peptide pool negative control/reference culture. All receptors come from a human donor who had a prior SARS-CoV-2 infection.

J is TRBJ2-7 and V is TRBV5-1; 10 bases align to TRBD2. This CDR3 is 15 amino acids long. V lost 3 bases and J lost 2; bases outside the gene matches: 5. Looked up from germline, CDR1 is SGHRS and CDR2 is YFSETQ. The CDR3 coding sequence is TGCGCCAGCAGCTACCGACTAGCGGGCGCCTACGAGCAGTACTTC. It specifies CASSYRLAGAYEQYF.

The chain's CDR3 is CASSPTGDVYGYTF. CDR3 bases: TGTGCCAGCAGCCCCACAGGGGATGTCTATGGCTACACCTTC. The chain combines TRBV6-5 with TRBJ1-2; 7 nucleotides align to TRBD1. CDR1 is MNHEY, CDR2 SVGAGI, per germline. The CDR3 sequence is 14 residues long. Trimming at V came to 6 bases and at J to 4 bases, leaving 8 bases not matched to a gene.

This sequence joins TRBV4-1 and TRBJ1-2, with D tentatively TRBD1 (5 bases). V shed 0 bases and J shed 2 bases, with 10 bases lying between them. The germline gives CDR1 MGHRA, CDR2 YSYEKL. This CDR3 spans 15 amino acids. The CDR3 coding sequence is TGCGCCAGCAGCCAAGATCCGAGACAGAACTATGGCTACACCTTC. Encoded protein: CASSQDPRQNYGYTF.

V and J are TRBV7-9 and TRBJ1-4; tentative D call: TRBD1 (6 bases). Germline lookup yields CDR1 SEHNR and CDR2 FQNEAQ (reference sequence). V lost 3 bases to trimming and J lost 7 bases, with 15 bases between them. The CDR3 consists of 15 residues. CDR3 loop: CASSFHTGRSEKLFF. The DNA for the CDR3 is TGTGCCAGCAGCTTCCATACAGGGCGGAGTGAAAAACTGTTTTTT.

The V and J genes are TRBV27 and TRBJ2-7; D gene unclear. V shed 6 bases and J shed 2 bases, with 14 bases lying between them. The CDR3 runs to 14 residues. Germline V gene data show CDR1 as MNHEY and CDR2 as SMNVEV (reference sequence). This CDR3 reads CASSRTEATYEQYF. CDR3 in DNA: TGTGCCAGCAGCAGAACAGAAGCTACCTACGAGCAGTACTTC.

V and J are TRBV6-5 and TRBJ2-7; possible D gene TRBD2, 7 bases. Germline V gives CDR1 MNHEY, CDR2 SVGAGI. V shed 4 bases and J shed 12 bases, with 16 bases lying between them. The CDR3 has 12 amino acids. The CDR3 nucleotides read TGTGCCAGCAGTTTGTCCGGGGGGCACTGGTACTTC. Translated, it gives CASSLSGGHWYF.

The J gene is TRBJ2-3, the V gene TRBV3-1 (or the pseudogene TRBV3-2), with D maybe TRBD1 (6 bases). This CDR3 has 13 amino acids. The V end was cut by 4 bases, the J end by 3 bases, with 8 bases between. The germline V gene encodes CDR1 LGHDT and CDR2 YNNKEL (reference sequence). The CDR3 DNA sequence: TGTGCCAGCAGCCCGCAGGGGACAGATACGCAGTATTTT. It is translated as CASSPQGTDTQYF.

The rearrangement joins TRBV5-1 to TRBJ2-7; 7 bases are shared with TRBD2. The germline gives CDR1 SGHRS, CDR2 YFSETQ. Trimming removed 2 bases from V and 0 bases from J; junction bases left unmatched: 20. CDR3 length: 20 residues. CDR3 sequence (DNA): TGCGCCAGCAGCTTTTTTCCGGGGGGAGGATGGGCAGGCGACTCCTACGAGCAGTACTTC. Its protein is CASSFFPGGGWAGDSYEQYF.

The rearrangement links TRBV7-9 to TRBJ1-3; 7 bases align to TRBD1. The CDR3 contains 14 residues. Germline loops: CDR1 SEHNR, CDR2 FQNEAQ (reference sequence). Losses at the gene ends were 5 bases for V and 4 bases for J; bases not matched to a gene: 5. In DNA form, the CDR3 reads TGTGCCAGCAGCCTACCGGGACAGGGAAACACCATATATTTT. This translates into CASSLPGQGNTIYF.

The chain is built from TRBV5-4 and TRBJ2-3, with D uncertain. V lost 0 bases and J 9 bases, leaving 14 bases between the germline ends. Germline CDR1 is SGHNT and CDR2 is YYREEE (reference sequence). The CDR3 contains 14 residues. The CDR3 sequence is CASSLGLERNTQYF. The CDR3 nucleotides are TGTGCCAGCAGCTTGGGGCTAGAAAGGAACACGCAGTATTTT.

This rearrangement joins TRBV11-2 to TRBJ1-5; tentatively, D is TRBD1 (5 bases). CDR3 length: 13 amino acids. Trimming took off 5 bases at V and 3 bases at J, with 8 bases between the two ends. Per the germline V gene, CDR1 is SGHAT and CDR2 is FQNNGV. CDR3 bases: TGTGCCAGCAGCCGACAGAACAATCAGCCCCAGCATTTT. Its translation: CASSRQNNQPQHF.